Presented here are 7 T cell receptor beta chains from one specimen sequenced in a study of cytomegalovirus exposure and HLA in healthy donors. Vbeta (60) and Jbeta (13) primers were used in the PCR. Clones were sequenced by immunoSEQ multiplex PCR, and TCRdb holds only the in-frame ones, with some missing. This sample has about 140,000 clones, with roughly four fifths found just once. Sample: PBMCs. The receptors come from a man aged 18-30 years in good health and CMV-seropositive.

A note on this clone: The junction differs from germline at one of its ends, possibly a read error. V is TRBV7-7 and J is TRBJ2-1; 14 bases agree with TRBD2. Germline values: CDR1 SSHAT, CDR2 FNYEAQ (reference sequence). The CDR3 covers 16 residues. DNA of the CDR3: TGTGCTAGCAGCCTCGGGACTAGCGGGAGTAATGATGAGCAGTTCTTC. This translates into CASSLGTSGSNDEQFF.

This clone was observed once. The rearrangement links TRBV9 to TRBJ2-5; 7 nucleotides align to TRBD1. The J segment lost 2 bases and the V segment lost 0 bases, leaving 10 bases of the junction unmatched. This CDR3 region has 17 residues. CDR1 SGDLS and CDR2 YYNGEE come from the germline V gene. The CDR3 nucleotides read TGTGCCAGCAGCGTAGTGGCCTCTCCGACAGGGCAAGAGACCCAGTACTTC. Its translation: CASSVVASPTGQETQYF.

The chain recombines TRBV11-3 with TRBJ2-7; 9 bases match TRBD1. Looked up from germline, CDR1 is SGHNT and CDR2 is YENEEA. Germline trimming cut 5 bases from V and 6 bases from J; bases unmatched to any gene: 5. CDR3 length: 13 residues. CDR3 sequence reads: CASSPRTGVEQYF. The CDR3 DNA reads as TGTGCCAGCAGCCCCCGGACAGGGGTCGAGCAGTACTTC.

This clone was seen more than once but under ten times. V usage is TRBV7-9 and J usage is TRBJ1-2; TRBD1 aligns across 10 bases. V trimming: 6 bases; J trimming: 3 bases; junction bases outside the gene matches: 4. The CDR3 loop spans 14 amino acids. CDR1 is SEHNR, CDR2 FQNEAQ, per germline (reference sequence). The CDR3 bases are TGTGCCAGCAGTCCCGGGACAGGGGACTATGGCTACACCTTC. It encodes CASSPGTGDYGYTF.

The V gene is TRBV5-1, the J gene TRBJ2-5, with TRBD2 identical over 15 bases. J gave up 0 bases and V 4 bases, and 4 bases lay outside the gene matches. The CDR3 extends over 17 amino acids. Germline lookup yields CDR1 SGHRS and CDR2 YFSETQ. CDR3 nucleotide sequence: TGCGCCAGCAGCATCGGACTAGCGGGAGGGTACCAAGAGACCCAGTACTTC. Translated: CASSIGLAGGYQETQYF.

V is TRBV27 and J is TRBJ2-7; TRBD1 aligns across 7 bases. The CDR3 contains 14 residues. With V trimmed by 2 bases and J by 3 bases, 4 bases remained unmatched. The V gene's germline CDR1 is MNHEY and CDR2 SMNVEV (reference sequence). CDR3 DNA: TGTGCCAGCAGTTTAGGGACAGCCCTCTACGAGCAGTACTTC. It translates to CASSLGTALYEQYF.

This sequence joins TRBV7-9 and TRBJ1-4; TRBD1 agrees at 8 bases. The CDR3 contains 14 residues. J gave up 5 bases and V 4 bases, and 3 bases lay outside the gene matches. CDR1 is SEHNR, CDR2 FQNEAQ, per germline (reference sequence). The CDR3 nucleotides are TGTGCCAGCAGCTCAGACAGGGGAAATGAAAAACTGTTTTTT. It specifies CASSSDRGNEKLFF. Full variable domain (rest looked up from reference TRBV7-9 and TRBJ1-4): DTGVSQNPRHKITKRGQNVTFRCDPISEHNRLYWYRQTLGQGPEFLTYFQNEAQLEKSRLLSDRFSAERPKGSFSTLEIQRTEQGDSAMYLCASSSDRGNEKLFFGSGTQLSVL.